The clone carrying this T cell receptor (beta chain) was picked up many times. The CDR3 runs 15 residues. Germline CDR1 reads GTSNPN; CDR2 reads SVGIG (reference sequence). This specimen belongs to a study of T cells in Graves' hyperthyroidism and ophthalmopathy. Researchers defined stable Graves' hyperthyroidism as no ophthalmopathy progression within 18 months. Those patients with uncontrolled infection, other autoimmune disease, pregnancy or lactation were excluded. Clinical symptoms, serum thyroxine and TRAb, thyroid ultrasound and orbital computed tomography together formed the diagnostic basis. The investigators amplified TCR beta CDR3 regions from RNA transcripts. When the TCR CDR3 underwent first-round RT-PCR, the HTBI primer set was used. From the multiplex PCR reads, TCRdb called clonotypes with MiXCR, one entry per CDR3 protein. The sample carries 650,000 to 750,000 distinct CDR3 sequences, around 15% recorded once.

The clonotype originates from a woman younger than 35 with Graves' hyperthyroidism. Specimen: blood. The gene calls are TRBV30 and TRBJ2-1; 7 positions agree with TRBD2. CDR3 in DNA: TGTGGGGGGTCCTCGGGCGGGGGATCTTACAATGAGCAGTTCTTC. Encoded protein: CGGSSGGGSYNEQFF.